Presented here are 6 T cell receptor beta chains from one specimen sequenced in a study of Ad26.COV2.S vaccination and SARS-CoV-2 variants. The table came from immunoSEQ multiplex PCR; TCRdb's copy has only in-frame clones and leaves some out. The sample includes about 370,000 clones, approximately 91% of them seen just once. Treatment denoted: roughly 19 received Ad26.COV2.S at low or high dose, single or two shots; five or six received placebo; per-sample allocation not given. The samples were gathered on day 63 after the first injection of vaccine or placebo. This material consisted of peripheral blood, taken in a trial of Ad26.COV2.S vaccine versus placebo. These TCRs come from a person aged 18 to 65 who received the Ad26.COV2.S COVID-19 vaccine or a placebo.

The rearrangement joins TRBV13 to TRBJ2-2; TRBD2 matches 8 bases. Germline CDR1 PRHDT, CDR2 FYEKMQ (reference sequence). This CDR3 has 14 amino acids. V trimming: 8 bases; J trimming: 4 bases; junction bases outside the gene matches: 6. CDR3 loop: CASSGGPGTGELFF. The CDR3 DNA sequence: TGTGCCAGCTCGGGAGGGCCGGGCACCGGGGAGCTGTTTTTT.

V and J are TRBV14 and TRBJ2-1; TRBD1 aligns across 9 bases. CDR1 is SGHDN and CDR2 is FVKESK in the germline V gene. CDR3 length equals 16 residues. With 5 bases clipped from V and 5 bases from J, the junction kept 10 bases outside the gene matches. Written as DNA, the CDR3 is TGTGCCAGCAGCTCCTCCGGGACAGGGTTTAACAATGAGCAGTTCTTC. It specifies CASSSSGTGFNNEQFF.

The V and J genes are TRBV5-6 and TRBJ1-5, with 8 positions matching TRBD1. The V and J ends lost 0 bases and 3 bases, in that order; junction bases with no gene match: 5. This CDR3 has 16 amino acids. Germline V gene sequence: CDR1 SGHDT, CDR2 YYEEEE. CDR3 coding DNA: TGTGCCAGCAGCTTGGGTTTGGGACAGGCCAATCAGCCCCAGCATTTT. Translation gives CASSLGLGQANQPQHF.

The V and J genes are TRBV4-2 and TRBJ2-2; tentatively, D is TRBD2 (6 bases). Per the germline V gene, CDR1 is LGHNA and CDR2 is YNFKEQ. V was cut by 1 base and J by 5 bases, with 14 bases left in between. The CDR3 extends over 16 amino acids. The CDR3 is CASSQAAGRRTGELFF. In DNA, the CDR3 is TGTGCCAGCAGCCAAGCTGCAGGGAGGAGGACCGGGGAGCTGTTTTTT.

The rearrangement uses TRBV24-1 and TRBJ2-4; D is ambiguous. The CDR3 is 15 amino acids. V lost 4 bases and J 8 bases, leaving 17 bases between the germline ends. CDR1 is KGHDR, CDR2 SFDVKD, per germline. CDR3 protein: CATSESGPQTDIQYF. DNA of the CDR3: TGTGCCACCAGTGAATCCGGGCCCCAGACGGACATTCAGTACTTC.

Turning to this clone: In the same sample, other DNA sequences code for this CDR3. The chain links TRBV30 to TRBJ2-3; TRBD2 matches 7 bases. The CDR3 totals 15 residues. The V gene's germline CDR1 is GTSNPN and CDR2 SVGIG (reference sequence). The J segment lost 0 bases and the V segment lost 0 bases, leaving 3 bases of the junction unmatched. CDR3 nucleotides: TGTGCCTGGAGTGTGCTAGCGGCTAGCACAGATACGCAGTATTTT. Amino acid sequence: CAWSVLAASTDTQYF.